This paragraph covers one T cell receptor (beta chain) sequence. Its antigen is unknown. No much larger clone is present one base from it, and per-base qualities are unavailable. The CDR3 regions of human TCRbeta chains were subjected to immunosequencing. As for the original processing: TCRs in the repertoires were matched against a reference library of SARS-CoV-2-specific TCRs that had been generated with the MIRA antigen-specificity platform. Breadth was defined as the fraction of unique TCRs that were SARS-CoV-2-associated. Depth was defined as the fraction of total T cells that were SARS-CoV-2-associated. Each spike-specific TCR was assigned to its reactive spike region and to a CD4 or CD8 class using the MIRA data. Log10-transformed breadth and depth values were compared by one-way ANOVA with Sidak's multiple comparisons tests. In its TCRdb copy, this immuneACCESS table keeps in-frame sequences only and misses some clones. Where compared with another copy, unresolved V genes explain less than half of these, and the others have no known cause. V, J and clone size were drawn from that table, and D and trimming were deduced from the DNA. This sample comprises around 99,000 clones, around 90% of them detected only once. The ten largest make up roughly 13% of the sample.

This sample was included in a study of T cell responses to AZD1222 COVID-19 vaccine (dated by TCRdb to the early 2020s). About the investigation overall: Because spike-specific TCR depth and breadth did not differ between the two schedules, AZD1222 recipients who got a second dose at roughly 4 weeks were pooled with those who got a second dose at roughly 12 weeks. TCR sequencing was performed for 233 trial participants, of whom roughly 200 were given two doses of AZD1222 and around 25 were given two doses of MenACWY control vaccine. Trial participants were enrolled by age into 18-55, 56-69 and 70-plus year subgroups, with around 150, 28 and 57 TCR-sequenced participants respectively. The paper as a whole reports these results and caveats: Conclusions about previously exposed vaccinees were limited because only a handful of AZD1222 recipients were SARS-CoV-2 seropositive at baseline. The 56-69-year group was small, and its depth increase did not reach significance, likely because of low power. Vaccine-associated CD4 TCRs spanned the whole spike protein, with dominant responses in regions 160-218 and 743-854. Spike-specific TCR breadth and depth rose significantly after two AZD1222 doses compared with day 0 and with MenACWY recipients. Participants were mostly white British and included more females than males, and it was suggested by the authors that clonal diversity may have been underestimated. Because no samples from the day 14 peak response were available, repertoires could be characterized only after the peak T cell response. Reportedly, close to half of the unique spike-specific TCRs recognized epitopes lying outside the regions that are mutated in the B.1.351 and B.1.1.7 variants.

Taken with the paper, the label for time point translates to: baseline before first vaccination. Samples from vaccinated people were obtained from the UK trials COV001 and COV002, which included a single-blind randomized controlled phase 2/3 trial of AZD1222 (ChAdOx1 nCoV-19) in healthy adults. For TCRbeta chain sequencing, PBMC samples from trial participants were taken at day 0 and at day 28 after the second dose. Taken from cysteine to phenylalanine, the CDR3 has 16 residues. The CDR3 DNA has 48 bases and is translated from base 1. CDR1 and CDR2 are drawn from the germline V gene: MDHEN, SYDVKM. V loses 2 bases, J loses 1 base, and the germline ends lie 14 bases apart.

The sequencing used peripheral blood, collected on day 0 of AZD1222 vaccination. The V and J segments used are TRBV28 and TRBJ2-5; TRBD2 is a weak D gene call, 5 bases matching. The sequence was collected from an adult in good health. CDR3 reads: CASSLRSWRTQETQYF. The nucleotide sequence is TGTGCCAGCAGTTTACGCTCTTGGAGGACCCAAGAGACCCAGTACTTC. Outside the CDR3, residues come from the reference TRBV28 and TRBJ2-5 proteins, so the full variable domain is: DVKVTQSSRYLVKRTGEKVFLECVQDMDHENMFWYRQDPGLGLRLIYFSYDVKMKEKGDIPEGYSVSREKKERFSLILESASTNQTSMYLCASSLRSWRTQETQYFGPGTRLLVL.